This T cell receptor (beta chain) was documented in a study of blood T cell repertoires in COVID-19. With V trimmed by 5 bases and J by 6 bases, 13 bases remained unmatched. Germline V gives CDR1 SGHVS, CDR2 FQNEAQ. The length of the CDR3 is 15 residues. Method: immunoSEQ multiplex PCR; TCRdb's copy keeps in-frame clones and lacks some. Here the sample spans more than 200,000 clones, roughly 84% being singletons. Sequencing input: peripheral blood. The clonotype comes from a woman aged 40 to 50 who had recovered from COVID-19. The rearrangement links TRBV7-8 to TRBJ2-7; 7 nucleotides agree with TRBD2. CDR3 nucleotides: TGTGCCAGCAGCCCTGGGACTACCTGGACCCTCGAGCAGTACTTC. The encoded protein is CASSPGTTWTLEQYF.